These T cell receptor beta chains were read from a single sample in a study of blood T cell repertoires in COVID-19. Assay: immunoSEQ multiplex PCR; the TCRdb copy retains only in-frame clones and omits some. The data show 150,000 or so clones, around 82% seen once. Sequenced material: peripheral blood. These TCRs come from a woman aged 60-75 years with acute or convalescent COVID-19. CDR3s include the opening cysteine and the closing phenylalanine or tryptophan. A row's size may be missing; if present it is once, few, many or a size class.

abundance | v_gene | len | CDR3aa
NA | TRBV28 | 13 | CASSPPGRDTQYF
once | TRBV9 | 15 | CASSVAPSSYNEQFF
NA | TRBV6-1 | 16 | CASSEAAGGPYNEQFF
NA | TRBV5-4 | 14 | CASSLQGAGETQYF
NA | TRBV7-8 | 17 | CASSPSALGQVVYGYTF
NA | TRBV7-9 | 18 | CASSSTRRSGTGHNEQFF
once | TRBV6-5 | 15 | CASSDWTGPSYEQYF
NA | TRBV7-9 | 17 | CASSRGLAGGLGNEQFF
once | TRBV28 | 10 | CATSQETQYF
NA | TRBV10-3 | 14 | CAIRPRANTGELFF
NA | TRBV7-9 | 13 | CASSLGGDQPQHF
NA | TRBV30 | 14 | CAWSVMTVNSPLHF
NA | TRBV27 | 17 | CASSPNPGLADNNEQFF
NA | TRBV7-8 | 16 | CASSLVGAGGTGELFF
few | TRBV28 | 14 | CASSTPGQGFGAFF
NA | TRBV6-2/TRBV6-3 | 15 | CASSYSGNMADTQYF
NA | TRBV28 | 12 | CASLREDYGYTF
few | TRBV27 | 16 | CASSLTAGVGYNEQFF
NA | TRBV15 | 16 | CATSTRLGGITDTQYF
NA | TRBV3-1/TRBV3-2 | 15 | CASSQDMETQRELFF
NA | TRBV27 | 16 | CASRQLAGVITGELFF
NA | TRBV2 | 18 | CASSEAAGLARTVNTQYF
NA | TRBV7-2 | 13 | CASSWVADGGQYF
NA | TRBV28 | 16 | CASIESSGFSTDTQYF
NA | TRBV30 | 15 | CAWSVRQGSNQPQHF
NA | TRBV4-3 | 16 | CASSQDPAGTRYGYTF
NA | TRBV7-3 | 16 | CASSTHSGQTYNEQFF
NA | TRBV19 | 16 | CASSPSGRPETGELFF
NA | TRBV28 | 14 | CASELAGGFDEQYF
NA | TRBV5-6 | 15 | CASSSGTGNQETQYF
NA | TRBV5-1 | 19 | CASSFRGQGVTSGANVLTF
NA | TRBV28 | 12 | CASSESSGELFF
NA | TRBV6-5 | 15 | CASTPQGAGTDTQYF
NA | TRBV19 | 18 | CASSIHGGGVYSNQPQHF
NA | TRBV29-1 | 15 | CSVEGTSGSAGEQYF
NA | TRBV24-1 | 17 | CATSDLTGDRENNEQFF
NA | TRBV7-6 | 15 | CATRRGTANTGELFF
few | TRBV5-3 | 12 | CARSLHREPQHF
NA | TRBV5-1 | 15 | CASSVGAGNQETQYF
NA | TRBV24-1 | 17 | CATSDPRAGSNTGELFF
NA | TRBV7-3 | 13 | CASSLNQNEKLFF
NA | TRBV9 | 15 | CASSVTGSTSYEQYF